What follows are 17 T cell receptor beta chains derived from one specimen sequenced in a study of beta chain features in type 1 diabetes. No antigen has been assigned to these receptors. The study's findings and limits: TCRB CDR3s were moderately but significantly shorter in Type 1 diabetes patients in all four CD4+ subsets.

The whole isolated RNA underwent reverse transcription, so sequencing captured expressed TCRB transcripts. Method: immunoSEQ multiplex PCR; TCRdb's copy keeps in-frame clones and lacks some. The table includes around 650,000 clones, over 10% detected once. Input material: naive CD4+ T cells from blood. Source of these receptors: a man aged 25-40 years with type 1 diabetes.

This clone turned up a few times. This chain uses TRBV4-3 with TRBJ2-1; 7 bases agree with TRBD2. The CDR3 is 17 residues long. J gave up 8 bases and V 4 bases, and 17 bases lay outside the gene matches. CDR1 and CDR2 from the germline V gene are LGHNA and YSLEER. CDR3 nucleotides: TGCGCCAGCAGCCGCGCCGGCCGGGGGGTGATTGGCCATGAGCAGTTCTTC. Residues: CASSRAGRGVIGHEQFF.

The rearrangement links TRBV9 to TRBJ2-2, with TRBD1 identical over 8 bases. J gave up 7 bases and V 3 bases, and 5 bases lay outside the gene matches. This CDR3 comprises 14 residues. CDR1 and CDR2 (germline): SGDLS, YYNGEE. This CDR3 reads CASSGTGIGGELFF. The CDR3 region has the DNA TGTGCCAGCAGCGGGACAGGGATCGGCGGGGAGCTGTTTTTT.

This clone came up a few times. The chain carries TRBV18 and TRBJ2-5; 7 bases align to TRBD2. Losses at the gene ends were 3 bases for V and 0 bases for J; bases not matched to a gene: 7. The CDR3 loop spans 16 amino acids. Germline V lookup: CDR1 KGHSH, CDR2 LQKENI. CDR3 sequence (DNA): TGTGCCAGCTCACCGAGGGAGGGGCCGTACCAAGAGACCCAGTACTTC. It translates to CASSPREGPYQETQYF.

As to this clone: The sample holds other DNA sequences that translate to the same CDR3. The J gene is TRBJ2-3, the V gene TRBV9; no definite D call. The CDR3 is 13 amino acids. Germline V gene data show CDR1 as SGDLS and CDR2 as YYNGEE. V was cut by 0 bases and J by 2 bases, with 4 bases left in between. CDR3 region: CASSVVNTDTQYF. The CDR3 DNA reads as TGTGCCAGCAGCGTAGTCAACACAGATACGCAGTATTTT.

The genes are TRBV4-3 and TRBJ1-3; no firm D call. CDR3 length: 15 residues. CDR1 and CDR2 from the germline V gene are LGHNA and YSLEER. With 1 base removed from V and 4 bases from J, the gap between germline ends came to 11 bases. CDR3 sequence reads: CASSQGQDTGNTIYF. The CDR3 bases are TGCGCCAGCAGCCAAGGTCAAGACACCGGAAACACCATATATTTT.

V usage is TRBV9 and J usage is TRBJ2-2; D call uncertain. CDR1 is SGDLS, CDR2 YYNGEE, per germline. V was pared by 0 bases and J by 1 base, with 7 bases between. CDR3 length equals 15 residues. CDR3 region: CASSVAPGNTGELFF. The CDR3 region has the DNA TGTGCCAGCAGCGTAGCTCCAGGGAACACCGGGGAGCTGTTTTTT.

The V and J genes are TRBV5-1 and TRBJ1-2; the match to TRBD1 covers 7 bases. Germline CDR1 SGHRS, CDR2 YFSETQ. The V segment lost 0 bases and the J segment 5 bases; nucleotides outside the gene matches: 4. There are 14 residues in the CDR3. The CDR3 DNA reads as TGCGCCAGCAGCTTGGAGGGGGCCGCGTATGGCTACACCTTC. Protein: CASSLEGAAYGYTF.

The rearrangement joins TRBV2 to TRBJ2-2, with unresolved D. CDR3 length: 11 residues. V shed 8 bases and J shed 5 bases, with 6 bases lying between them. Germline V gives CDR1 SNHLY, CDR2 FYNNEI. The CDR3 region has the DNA TGTGCCAGCCACTCTACCGGGGAGCTGTTTTTT. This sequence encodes CASHSTGELFF.

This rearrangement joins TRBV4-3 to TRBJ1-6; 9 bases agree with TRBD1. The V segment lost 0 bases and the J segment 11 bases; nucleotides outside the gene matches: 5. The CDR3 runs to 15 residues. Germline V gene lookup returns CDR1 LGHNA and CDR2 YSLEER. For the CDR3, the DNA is TGCGCCAGCAGCCAAGATGGGACAGGGCGCGCACCCCTCCACTTT. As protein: CASSQDGTGRAPLHF.

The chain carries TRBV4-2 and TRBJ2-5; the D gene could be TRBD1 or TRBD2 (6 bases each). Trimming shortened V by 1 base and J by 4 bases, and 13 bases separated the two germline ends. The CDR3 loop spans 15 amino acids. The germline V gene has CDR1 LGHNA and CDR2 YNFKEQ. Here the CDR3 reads CASSQGIGGGETQYF. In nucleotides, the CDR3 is TGTGCCAGCAGCCAAGGAATAGGAGGGGGAGAGACCCAGTACTTC.

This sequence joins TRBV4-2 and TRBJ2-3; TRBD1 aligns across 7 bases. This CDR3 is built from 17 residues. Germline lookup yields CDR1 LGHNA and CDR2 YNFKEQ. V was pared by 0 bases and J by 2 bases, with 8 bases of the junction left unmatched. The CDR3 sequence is CASSQDNRGQFTDTQYF. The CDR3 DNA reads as TGTGCCAGCAGCCAAGATAACCGGGGACAGTTCACAGATACGCAGTATTTT.

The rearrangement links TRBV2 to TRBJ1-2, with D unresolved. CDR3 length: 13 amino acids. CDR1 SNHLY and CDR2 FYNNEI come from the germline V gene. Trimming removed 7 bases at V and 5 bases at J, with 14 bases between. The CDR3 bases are TGTGCCAGCATTCAGGAGGCACGGTATGGCTACACCTTC. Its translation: CASIQEARYGYTF.

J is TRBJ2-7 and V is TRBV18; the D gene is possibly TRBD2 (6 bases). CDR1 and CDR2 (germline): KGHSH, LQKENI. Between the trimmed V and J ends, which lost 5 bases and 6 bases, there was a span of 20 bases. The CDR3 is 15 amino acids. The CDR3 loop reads CASSTSSGEWAEQYF. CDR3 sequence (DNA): TGTGCCAGCTCAACCTCTTCGGGGGAGTGGGCCGAGCAGTACTTC.

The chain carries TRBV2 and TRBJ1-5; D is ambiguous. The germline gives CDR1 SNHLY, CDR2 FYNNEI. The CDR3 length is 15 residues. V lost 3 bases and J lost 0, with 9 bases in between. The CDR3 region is CASSDGPDSNQPQHF. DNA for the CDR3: TGTGCCAGCAGTGACGGGCCTGATAGCAATCAGCCCCAGCATTTT.

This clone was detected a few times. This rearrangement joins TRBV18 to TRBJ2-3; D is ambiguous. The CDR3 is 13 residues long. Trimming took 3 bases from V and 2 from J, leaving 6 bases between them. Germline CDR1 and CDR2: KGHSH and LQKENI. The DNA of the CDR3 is TGTGCCAGCTCACCGCAGGACACAGATACGCAGTATTTT. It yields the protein CASSPQDTDTQYF.

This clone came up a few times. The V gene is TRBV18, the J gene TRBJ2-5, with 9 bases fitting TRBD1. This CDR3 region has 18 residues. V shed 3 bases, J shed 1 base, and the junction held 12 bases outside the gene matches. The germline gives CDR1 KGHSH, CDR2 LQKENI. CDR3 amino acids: CASSPRYSGTGRQETQYF. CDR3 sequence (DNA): TGTGCCAGCTCACCCAGATACTCCGGGACAGGGCGCCAAGAGACCCAGTACTTC.

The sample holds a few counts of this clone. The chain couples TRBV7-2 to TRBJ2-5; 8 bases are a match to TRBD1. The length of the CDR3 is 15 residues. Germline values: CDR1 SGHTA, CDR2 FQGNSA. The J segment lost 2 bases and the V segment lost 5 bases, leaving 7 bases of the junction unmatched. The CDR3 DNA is TGTGCCAGCAGCAACGGCGGGACAGGACAAGAGACCCAGTACTTC. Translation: CASSNGGTGQETQYF.